This T cell receptor (beta chain) was recovered during a study of blood T cell repertoires in COVID-19. Study information: Sources were T cells, B-cell-depleted T cells, or PBMCs; the material itself was cDNA or gDNA.

Using immunoSEQ multiplex PCR, the repertoire was profiled, and TCRdb retains in-frame clones only, with some absent. In the table there are roughly 100,000 clones, 65% to 90% of which are singletons. This clone turned up a few times. Trimming took 6 bases from V and 7 from J; bases not matched to a gene: 10. The CDR3 is made up of 15 amino acids. Looked up from germline, CDR1 is SGHVS and CDR2 is FNYEAQ. The clonotype comes from a man older than 75 with acute or convalescent COVID-19. Material: peripheral blood. This rearrangement joins TRBV7-6 to TRBJ1-4, with 8 positions matching TRBD1. CDR3: CASSHQDRAGEKLFF. In DNA form, the CDR3 reads TGTGCCAGCAGTCACCAGGACAGGGCGGGTGAAAAACTGTTTTTT.